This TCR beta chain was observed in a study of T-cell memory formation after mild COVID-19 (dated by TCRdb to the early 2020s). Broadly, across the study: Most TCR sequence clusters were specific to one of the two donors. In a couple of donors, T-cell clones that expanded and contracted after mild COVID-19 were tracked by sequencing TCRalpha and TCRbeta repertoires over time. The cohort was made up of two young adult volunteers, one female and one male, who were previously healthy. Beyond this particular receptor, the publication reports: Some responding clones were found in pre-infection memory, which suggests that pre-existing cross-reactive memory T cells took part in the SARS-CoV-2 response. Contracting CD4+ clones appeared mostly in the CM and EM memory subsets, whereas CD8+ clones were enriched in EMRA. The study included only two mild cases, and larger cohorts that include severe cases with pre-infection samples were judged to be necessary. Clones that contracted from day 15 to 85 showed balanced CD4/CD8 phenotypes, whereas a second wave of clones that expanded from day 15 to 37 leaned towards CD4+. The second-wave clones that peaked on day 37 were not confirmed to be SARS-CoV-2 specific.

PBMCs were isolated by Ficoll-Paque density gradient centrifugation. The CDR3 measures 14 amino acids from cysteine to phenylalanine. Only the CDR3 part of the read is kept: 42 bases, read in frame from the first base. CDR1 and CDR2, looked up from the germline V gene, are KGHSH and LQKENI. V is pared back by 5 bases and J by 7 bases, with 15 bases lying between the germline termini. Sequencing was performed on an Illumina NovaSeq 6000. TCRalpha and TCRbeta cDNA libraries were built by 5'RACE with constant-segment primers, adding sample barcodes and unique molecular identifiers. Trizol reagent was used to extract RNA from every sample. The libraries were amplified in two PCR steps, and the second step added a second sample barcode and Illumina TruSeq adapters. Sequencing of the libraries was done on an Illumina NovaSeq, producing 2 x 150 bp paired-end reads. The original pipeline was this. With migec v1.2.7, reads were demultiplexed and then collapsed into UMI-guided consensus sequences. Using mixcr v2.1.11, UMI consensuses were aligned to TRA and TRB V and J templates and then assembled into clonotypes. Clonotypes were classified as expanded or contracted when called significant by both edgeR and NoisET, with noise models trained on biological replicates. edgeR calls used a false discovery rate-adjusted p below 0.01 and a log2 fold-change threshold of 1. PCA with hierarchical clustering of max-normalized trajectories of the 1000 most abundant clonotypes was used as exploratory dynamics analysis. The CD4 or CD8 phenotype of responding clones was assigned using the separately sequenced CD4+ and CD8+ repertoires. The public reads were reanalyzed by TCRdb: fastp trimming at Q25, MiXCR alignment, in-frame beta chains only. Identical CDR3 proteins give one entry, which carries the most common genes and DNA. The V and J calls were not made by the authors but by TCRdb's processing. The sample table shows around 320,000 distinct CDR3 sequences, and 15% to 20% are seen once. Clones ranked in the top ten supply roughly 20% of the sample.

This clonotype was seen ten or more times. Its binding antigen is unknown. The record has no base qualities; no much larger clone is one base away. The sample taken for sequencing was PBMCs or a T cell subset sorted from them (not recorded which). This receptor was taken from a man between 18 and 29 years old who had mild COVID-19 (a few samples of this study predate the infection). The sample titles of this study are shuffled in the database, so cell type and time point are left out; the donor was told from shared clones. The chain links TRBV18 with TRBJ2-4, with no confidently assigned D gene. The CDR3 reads CASSGPQEGNIQYF. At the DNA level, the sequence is TGTGCCAGCTCAGGGCCCCAAGAAGGGAACATTCAGTACTTC.